This is a list of T cell receptor beta chains from one sample in a study of cytomegalovirus exposure and HLA in healthy donors. Clones were sequenced by immunoSEQ multiplex PCR, and TCRdb holds only the in-frame ones, with some missing. The table records about 82,000 clones, 90% to 95% of them present only once. Sequencing input: PBMCs. Every receptor here comes from a man between 18 and 29 years old in good health and CMV-seronegative. Both conserved end residues are part of each CDR3. D genes are given only for firm matches. Clone size is given for some rows only: seen once, a few or many times, or a class if the clone is expanded.

abundance	v_gene	j_gene	d_gene	CDR3nt	CDR3aa
-	TRBV27	TRBJ2-7	TRBD1	TGTGCCAGCAGTTTACTGGGACAGGTCTACGAGCAGTACTTC	CASSLLGQVYEQYF
once	TRBV7-9	TRBJ1-2	-	TGTGCCAGCAGCCCCCCGGGGGGCTACACCTTC	CASSPPGGYTF
few	TRBV27	TRBJ2-1	-	TGTGCCAGCAGACAAGGGTACCCAGGGAATGAGCAGTTCTTC	CASRQGYPGNEQFF
-	TRBV7-2	TRBJ2-1	TRBD2	TGTGCCAGCAGCTTAGATTGGACTAGCGGGGTAAATGAGCAGTTCTTC	CASSLDWTSGVNEQFF
-	TRBV6-4	TRBJ2-2	TRBD2	TGTGCCAGCAGTGAACTAGCGGGGGGCGCGAACACCGGGGAGCTGTTTTTT	CASSELAGGANTGELFF
-	TRBV4-1	TRBJ1-2	-	TGCGCCAGCAGCCAAGGGTGGGGGGGCTATGGCTACACCTTC	CASSQGWGGYGYTF
-	TRBV2	TRBJ1-2	TRBD1	TGTGCCAGCTTTCAGCCTAGGGGGCTTGGCTACACCTTC	CASFQPRGLGYTF
-	TRBV9	TRBJ2-7	TRBD2	TGTGCCAGCAGCGCCGGGGACTATGGGTACGAGCAGTACTTC	CASSAGDYGYEQYF
-	TRBV6-4	TRBJ2-1	TRBD1	TGTGCCAGTTCCCCAGGGGGTAGTTTGTACAATGAGCAGTTCTTC	CASSPGGSLYNEQFF
-	TRBV27	TRBJ2-2	TRBD2	TGTGCCAGCAGTTTATTGGGACTAGCGGGAGTCGCGAACACCGGGGAGCTGTTTTTT	CASSLLGLAGVANTGELFF
-	TRBV27	TRBJ2-7	TRBD1	TGTGCCAGCAGTTCTCGGACAGGGGGCAACCAGCAGTACTTC	CASSSRTGGNQQYF
-	TRBV5-5	TRBJ1-1	TRBD1	TGTGCCAGCAGCTATCGACAGGGGGCGAGGACTGAAGCTTTCTTT	CASSYRQGARTEAFF
-	TRBV7-3	TRBJ2-2	-	TGTGCCAGCAGCCCAGGCCCCCAGCGGGACATCACCGGGGAGCTGTTTTTT	CASSPGPQRDITGELFF
-	TRBV28	TRBJ1-2	-	TGTGCCAGCACCAGTCCCTATGGCTACACCTTC	CASTSPYGYTF
-	TRBV4-3	TRBJ2-1	TRBD2	TGCGCCAGCAGCCAAGATAGAAGGTCTAGCGGGAGACGGAGAAATGAGCAGTTCTTC	CASSQDRRSSGRRRNEQFF
-	TRBV18	TRBJ2-2	TRBD1	TGTGCCAGCTCACCACGAACCCGGACAGGGAACACCGGGGAGCTGTTTTTT	CASSPRTRTGNTGELFF
-	TRBV6-5	TRBJ1-3	-	TGTGCCAGCAGTTACGTTCGCCCGGGATCTGGAAACACCATATATTTT	CASSYVRPGSGNTIYF
-	TRBV11-3	TRBJ1-1	TRBD1	TGTGCCAGCAGCGGACAGGGACTCGAAATGAACACTGAAGCTTTCTTT	CASSGQGLEMNTEAFF
-	TRBV11-3	TRBJ2-7	TRBD1	TGTGCCAGCAGCTTAGAGGGTAGGACAGGGGTGGACGAGCAGTACTTC	CASSLEGRTGVDEQYF
-	TRBV27	TRBJ1-2	-	TGTGCCAGCAGTTTATCGGGAGGACGGGAAAGTCGCTATGGCTACACCTTC	CASSLSGGRESRYGYTF
-	TRBV4-2	TRBJ1-3	TRBD1	TGTGCCAGCGGGACAGGGGGTGCTGGAAACACCATATATTTT	CASGTGGAGNTIYF
-	TRBV30	TRBJ1-2	TRBD1	TGTGCCTGGAGTGGTGTATTGGGACAGGGATCCCTCAGCGTAGGTGGCTACACCTTC	CAWSGVLGQGSLSVGGYTF
-	TRBV5-4	TRBJ1-1	-	TGTGCCAGCAGCTCACATACGAACACTGAAGCTTTCTTT	CASSSHTNTEAFF
-	TRBV5-6	TRBJ2-5	TRBD2	TGTGCCAGCAGCCAACCGGGACTAGCGGGGCAAGAGACCCAGTACTTC	CASSQPGLAGQETQYF